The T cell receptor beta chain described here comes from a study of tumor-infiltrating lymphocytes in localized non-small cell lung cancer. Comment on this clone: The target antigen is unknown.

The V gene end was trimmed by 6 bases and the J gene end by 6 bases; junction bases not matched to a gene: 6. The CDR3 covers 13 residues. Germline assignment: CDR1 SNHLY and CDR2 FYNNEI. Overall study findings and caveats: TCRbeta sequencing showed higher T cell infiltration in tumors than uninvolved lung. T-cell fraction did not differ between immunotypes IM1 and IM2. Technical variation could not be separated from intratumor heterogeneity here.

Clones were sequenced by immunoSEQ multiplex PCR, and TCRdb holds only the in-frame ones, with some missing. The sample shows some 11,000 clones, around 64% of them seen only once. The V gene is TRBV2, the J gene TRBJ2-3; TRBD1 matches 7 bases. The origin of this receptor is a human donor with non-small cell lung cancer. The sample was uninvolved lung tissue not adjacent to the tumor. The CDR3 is CASSTGAWDTQYF. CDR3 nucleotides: TGTGCCAGCAGCACAGGGGCCTGGGATACGCAGTATTTT.